This TCR beta chain was sequenced during a study of shared clonotypes between healthy human individuals. The repertoire was sequenced with immunoSEQ multiplex PCR; TCRdb's copy has only in-frame clones and lacks some. The sample lists over 400,000 clones, over 70% occurring once. This clone has only a few counts. The antigen is undetermined. Study outcomes and limitations: Blood was the sole source, and tissue repertoires probably differ.

The CDR3 spans 15 residues. In germline, CDR1 is SGDLS, CDR2 YYNGEE. The V and J ends lost 3 bases and 4 bases, in that order; junction bases with no gene match: 9. This chain joins TRBV9 and TRBJ1-2, with TRBD1 matching 7 bases. Sequenced material: PBMCs. The receptor's source is a woman aged 40 to 55 in good health. Some clones in this sample may be carry-over from other donors' samples. The CDR3 spells CASSDGTALFYGYTF. The CDR3 region has the DNA TGTGCCAGCAGCGACGGGACAGCCCTCTTCTATGGCTACACCTTC.